These 26 T cell receptor beta chains were all obtained from the same sample, sequenced in a study of T cells after posttransplantation cyclophosphamide. This table comes from immunoSEQ multiplex PCR, and its TCRdb copy is limited to in-frame clones, with some not included. The sample yields about 13,000 clones, around four fifths seen once. The sequencing sample was made of memory CD4+ T cells sorted from PBMCs. The origin of the receptors is a man aged 45-65 years in good health, CMV-negative, and a related stem cell transplant donor.

The V and J genes are TRBV6-1 and TRBJ2-7; 10 bases are shared with TRBD1. Trimming cost V 2 bases and J 3 bases; bases outside gene matches: 7. The CDR3 length is 16 residues. Germline V gene lookup returns CDR1 MNHNS and CDR2 SASEGT. The CDR3 sequence is CASSEIPGTGDYEQYF. In nucleotides, the CDR3 is TGTGCCAGCAGTGAAATCCCCGGGACAGGGGACTACGAGCAGTACTTC.

This clone occurred a few times. The rearrangement uses TRBV13 and TRBJ2-6, with a possible D match to TRBD1 (5 bases). CDR1 is PRHDT, CDR2 FYEKMQ, per germline (reference sequence). The CDR3 is 18 residues long. The V gene lost 5 bases and the J gene lost 0 bases, with 17 bases spanning the gap. The CDR3 region has the DNA TGTGCCAGCAGCCCCCCCCTAAGACAGATCTCTGGGGCCAACGTCCTGACTTTC. This encodes CASSPPLRQISGANVLTF.

The chain has TRBV29-1 and TRBJ2-1; 9 positions match TRBD2. Germline V lookup: CDR1 SQVTM, CDR2 ANQGSEA. The CDR3 covers 15 residues. J lost 6 bases, V lost 2 bases, and 8 bases had no gene match. In DNA form, the CDR3 reads TGCAGCGTTGAAAGGGCGGGAGGGCCGGGCAATGAGCAGTTCTTC. Amino acid sequence: CSVERAGGPGNEQFF.

This chain joins TRBV7-9 and TRBJ1-4, with D possibly TRBD1 on 5 matching bases. The CDR3 has 15 amino acids. The germline V gene encodes CDR1 SEHNR and CDR2 FQNEAQ (reference sequence). V was cut by 7 bases and J by 5 bases, with 17 bases left in between. CDR3 region: CASTPRGETNEKLFF. The CDR3 bases are TGTGCCAGCACCCCCCGGGGGGAGACGAATGAAAAACTGTTTTTT.

The chain combines TRBV9 with TRBJ1-3, with TRBD1 matching 7 bases. V was clipped by 0 bases and J by 6 bases; unmatched bases: 6. The CDR3 is 15 residues long. CDR1 and CDR2 from the germline V gene are SGDLS and YYNGEE. Here the CDR3 DNA reads TGTGCCAGCAGCGTAGCGACAGGGTACCAAAACACCATATATTTT. Translated, it gives CASSVATGYQNTIYF. Complete variable domain (other parts from reference TRBV9 and TRBJ1-3): DSGVTQTPKHLITATGQRVTLRCSPRSGDLSVYWYQQSLDQGLQFLIQYYNGEERAKGNILERFSAQQFPDLHSELNLSSLELGDSALYFCASSVATGYQNTIYFGEGSWLTVV.

The rearrangement links TRBV5-4 to TRBJ2-7, with D perhaps TRBD1 (6 bases). The V end was cut by 4 bases, the J end by 4 bases, with 12 bases between. This CDR3 is built from 13 residues. Germline CDR1 is SGHNT and CDR2 is YYREEE (reference sequence). CDR3 in amino acids: CASSTPDSYEQYF. The CDR3, as DNA: TGTGCCAGCAGCACCCCGGACAGTTACGAGCAGTACTTC.

This chain joins TRBV11-3 and TRBJ2-3; TRBD2 agrees at 13 bases. The germline V gene has CDR1 SGHNT and CDR2 YENEEA. The CDR3 sequence is 17 residues long. V shed 3 bases, J shed 4 bases, and the junction held 7 bases outside the gene matches. CDR3 in DNA: TGTGCCAGCAGCTTCTCCACTACTAGCGGGGGGGCAGATACGCAGTATTTT. Translation: CASSFSTTSGGADTQYF.

The chain has TRBV6-6 and TRBJ1-2; D is ambiguous. Germline CDR1 is MNHNY and CDR2 is SVGAGI (reference sequence). Trimming removed 0 bases at V and 7 bases at J, with 9 bases between. This CDR3 is built from 13 residues. The CDR3 DNA reads TGTGCCAGCAGTTACTCGACACCAATTGGCTACACCTTC. Amino acid sequence: CASSYSTPIGYTF.

This chain uses TRBV5-6 with TRBJ2-5; a weak D match, TRBD2 (6 bases). The germline gives CDR1 SGHDT, CDR2 YYEEEE. V lost 0 bases to trimming and J lost 5 bases, with 8 bases between them. CDR3 length: 13 amino acids. CDR3 coding DNA: TGTGCCAGCAGCTTGGCCGGGGGTGAGACCCAGTACTTC. Amino acid sequence: CASSLAGGETQYF.

V gene TRBV30 combines with J gene TRBJ2-7; 7 positions match TRBD2. This CDR3 is built from 13 residues. V lost 0 bases, J lost 5 bases, and 4 bases stayed unmatched. The germline V gene encodes CDR1 GTSNPN and CDR2 SVGIG (reference sequence). The CDR3 nucleotides read TGTGCCTGGAGTGTCCGGCTAGCGGACGAGCAGTACTTC. Its protein is CAWSVRLADEQYF.

V usage is TRBV28 and J usage is TRBJ1-3; D may be TRBD1 (6 bases). This CDR3 has 15 residues. CDR1 is MDHEN and CDR2 is SYDVKM in the germline V gene. V was shortened by 3 bases and J by 4 bases, with 13 bases between the two germline ends. DNA of the CDR3: TGTGCCAGCAGTTTCTGGGGCAGGGGCGGAAACACCATATATTTT. It specifies CASSFWGRGGNTIYF.

The rearrangement uses TRBV4-1 and TRBJ2-3; D is ambiguous. Trimming left V 2 bases short and J 4 bases short, with 7 bases between. The CDR3 length is 13 residues. Looked up from germline, CDR1 is MGHRA and CDR2 is YSYEKL. This CDR3 is CASSQTYADTQYF. CDR3 in DNA: TGCGCCAGCAGCCAAACATATGCAGATACGCAGTATTTT.

The chain joins TRBV5-1 to TRBJ2-3; D is perhaps TRBD2 (6 bases). This CDR3 is built from 17 residues. V was clipped by 2 bases and J by 2 bases, with 18 bases between them. Germline V gene data show CDR1 as SGHRS and CDR2 as YFSETQ. DNA for the CDR3: TGCGCCAGCAGCTTCGAGGGCCATAGCGGTTTCACAGATACGCAGTATTTT. Its translation is CASSFEGHSGFTDTQYF.

The chain employs TRBV4-1 and TRBJ1-5; 8 bases line up with TRBD1. Unmatched junction bases numbered 8, after V lost 2 bases and J lost 2 bases. CDR1 and CDR2 from the germline V gene are MGHRA and YSYEKL. This CDR3 region has 17 residues. DNA for the CDR3: TGCGCCAGCAGCCAAATTGGGACAGGACGGCGCAATCAGCCCCAGCATTTT. It specifies CASSQIGTGRRNQPQHF.

J is TRBJ2-2 and V is TRBV2, with a weak D call TRBD2 (5 bases). CDR3 length equals 15 residues. The germline V gene encodes CDR1 SNHLY and CDR2 FYNNEI. V lost 2 bases and J lost 5, with 12 bases in between. CDR3 DNA: TGTGCCAGCAGTGAACGCCTGTCGGGGACCGGGGAGCTGTTTTTT. It encodes CASSERLSGTGELFF.

V usage is TRBV6-5 and J usage is TRBJ2-7, with TRBD2 matching over 9 bases. The CDR3 spans 15 residues. The germline gives CDR1 MNHEY, CDR2 SVGAGI. The V and J ends lost 0 bases and 4 bases, in that order; junction bases with no gene match: 4. CDR3 nucleotide sequence: TGTGCCAGCAGTTACTCTTGGACTAGCGAATACGAGCAGTACTTC. Translation: CASSYSWTSEYEQYF.

This clone appeared once. The rearrangement joins TRBV28 to TRBJ2-6; D unresolved. From germline, CDR1 is MDHEN and CDR2 SYDVKM. Between the trimmed V and J ends, which lost 5 bases and 1 base, there was a span of 6 bases. This CDR3 comprises 14 residues. CDR3 nucleotide sequence: TGTGCCAGCAGTGGGCGATCTGGGGCCAACGTCCTGACTTTC. Residues: CASSGRSGANVLTF. Using reference TRBV28 and TRBJ2-6 for the parts outside the CDR3, the full variable domain is DVKVTQSSRYLVKRTGEKVFLECVQDMDHENMFWYRQDPGLGLRLIYFSYDVKMKEKGDIPEGYSVSREKKERFSLILESASTNQTSMYLCASSGRSGANVLTFGAGSRLTVL.

The chain carries TRBV25-1 and TRBJ2-2, with 9 bases aligning to TRBD2. Germline-derived CDR1 and CDR2 are MGHDK and SYGVNS. The CDR3 has 17 residues. The J segment lost 2 bases and the V segment lost 1 base, leaving 5 bases of the junction unmatched. CDR3 sequence: CASSELGLAGNTGELFF. As DNA, the CDR3 is TGTGCCAGCAGTGAATTAGGGCTAGCGGGAAACACCGGGGAGCTGTTTTTT.

Here the CDR3 DNA reads TGTGCCAGCAGCCAAACTAGTACAGATACGCAGTATTTT. Its protein product is CASSQTSTDTQYF. The chain has TRBV9 and TRBJ2-3; weak D call: TRBD2 (5 bases). The CDR3 consists of 13 residues. V was shortened by 4 bases and J by 3 bases, with 9 bases between the two germline ends. The V gene's germline CDR1 is SGDLS and CDR2 YYNGEE.

The CDR3 DNA follows: TGTGCCAGCAGCGGCGGGGGTCGCACTGAAGCTTTCTTT. This encodes CASSGGGRTEAFF. This chain joins TRBV6-5 and TRBJ1-1, with a possible D match to TRBD1 (5 bases). The V end lost 6 bases, the J end lost 4 bases, and 12 bases lay between the germline ends. This CDR3 spans 13 amino acids. CDR1 MNHEY and CDR2 SVGAGI come from the germline V gene.

CDR3: CASSTPGYEQYF. The CDR3 nucleotides read TGTGCCAGCAGCACCCCAGGGTACGAGCAGTACTTC. This rearrangement joins TRBV27 to TRBJ2-7; D possibly corresponds to TRBD1 (5 bases). Germline CDR1 reads MNHEY; CDR2 reads SMNVEV (reference sequence). Between the trimmed V and J ends, which lost 6 bases and 4 bases, there was a span of 10 bases. This CDR3 has 12 amino acids.

V gene TRBV11-1 combines with J gene TRBJ2-1; D call uncertain. Germline CDR1 is SGHAT and CDR2 is FQDESV (reference sequence). This CDR3 has 13 residues. Trimming removed 4 bases at V and 8 bases at J, with 12 bases between. The CDR3 reads CASSSLDIYEQFF. Here the CDR3 DNA reads TGTGCCAGCAGCTCGCTAGATATCTATGAGCAGTTCTTC.

There are a few counts of this clone. V usage is TRBV16 and J usage is TRBJ1-3; 7 positions match TRBD1. The V segment lost 4 bases and the J segment 0 bases; nucleotides outside the gene matches: 9. The length of the CDR3 is 17 residues. The germline gives CDR1 KGHSY, CDR2 FQNENV. DNA of the CDR3: TGTGCCAGCAGCCTAACCCTGACAGGGCTCTCTGGAAACACCATATATTTT. Its protein is CASSLTLTGLSGNTIYF.

The chain employs TRBV7-2 and TRBJ1-6; 9 nucleotides match TRBD1. This CDR3 is 15 amino acids long. Germline trimming cut 2 bases from V and 9 bases from J; bases unmatched to any gene: 5. From germline, CDR1 is SGHTA and CDR2 FQGNSA. As DNA, the CDR3 is TGTGCCAGCAGCTTATCGGGACAGGGTTCTTCACCCCTCCACTTT. Translation gives CASSLSGQGSSPLHF.

CDR3 nucleotides: TGCGCCAGCAGCACCGGACAGGGGTCCACTGAAGCTTTCTTT. Amino acids: CASSTGQGSTEAFF. The J gene is TRBJ1-1, the V gene TRBV5-1, with TRBD1 identical over 9 bases. This CDR3 comprises 14 residues. The J segment lost 4 bases and the V segment lost 4 bases, leaving 5 bases of the junction unmatched. Germline values: CDR1 SGHRS, CDR2 YFSETQ.

The V and J genes are TRBV4-3 and TRBJ2-5; 8 bases are a match to TRBD2. In germline, CDR1 is LGHNA, CDR2 YSLEER. The CDR3 totals 14 residues. J lost 4 bases, V lost 0 bases, and 1 base had no gene match. CDR3 sequence: CASSQETSGETQYF. In nucleotides, the CDR3 is TGCGCCAGCAGCCAAGAAACTAGCGGAGAGACCCAGTACTTC.